These 21 T cell receptor beta chains came from one sample sequenced in a study of blood T cell repertoires in COVID-19. Assay used: immunoSEQ multiplex PCR; TCRdb lists only in-frame clones, some missing. This table holds tens of thousands of clones, about three quarters found once. Sequencing was performed on peripheral blood. The receptors come from a woman of 80 years or more with acute or convalescent COVID-19.

The V gene is TRBV5-1, the J gene TRBJ2-7; 9 bases line up with TRBD1. The V and J ends lost 6 bases and 2 bases, in that order; junction bases with no gene match: 6. The germline V gene has CDR1 SGHRS and CDR2 YFSETQ. The CDR3 length is 14 residues. The CDR3 sequence: CASTRQGGAYEQYF. The CDR3 DNA is TGCGCCAGCACCAGACAGGGGGGAGCCTACGAGCAGTACTTC.

This clone was detected a few times. V gene TRBV25-1 combines with J gene TRBJ2-2; 9 nucleotides agree with TRBD1. The V gene end was trimmed by 6 bases and the J gene end by 5 bases; junction bases not matched to a gene: 10. From germline, CDR1 is MGHDK and CDR2 SYGVNS. This CDR3 region has 16 residues. The DNA for the CDR3 is TGTGCCAGCAGGAATCCGGGACAGGGTAAAACCGGGGAGCTGTTTTTT. Translation gives CASRNPGQGKTGELFF.

The J gene is TRBJ2-3, the V gene TRBV24-1; 14 nucleotides line up with TRBD2. The V gene's germline CDR1 is KGHDR and CDR2 SFDVKD. J lost 6 bases, V lost 2 bases, and 9 bases had no gene match. The CDR3 is made up of 18 amino acids. CDR3 region: CATSDSRLAGGVGDTQYF. The DNA for the CDR3 is TGTGCCACCAGTGATTCGAGACTAGCGGGAGGGGTTGGTGATACGCAGTATTTT.

The rearrangement joins TRBV5-6 to TRBJ1-2; TRBD1 agrees at 8 bases. The J segment lost 4 bases and the V segment lost 3 bases, leaving 17 bases of the junction unmatched. Germline V gives CDR1 SGHDT, CDR2 YYEEEE. The CDR3 length is 18 residues. The CDR3, as DNA: TGTGCCAGCAGCTCATTCTCGACAGGGGTCCCCTCGGGCTATGGCTACACCTTC. Its protein is CASSSFSTGVPSGYGYTF.

This chain connects TRBV5-1 to TRBJ1-4; D not resolved. The CDR3 runs to 15 residues. Germline CDR1 SGHRS, CDR2 YFSETQ. V lost 6 bases to trimming and J lost 3 bases, with 15 bases between them. DNA of the CDR3: TGCGCCAGCACCCAGACTGCCTCGCCTAATGAAAAACTGTTTTTT. Protein: CASTQTASPNEKLFF.

This chain links TRBV4-1 with TRBJ2-1, with 7 bases lining up with TRBD2. Trimming at V came to 0 bases and at J to 4 bases, leaving 9 bases not matched to a gene. CDR1 and CDR2 from the germline V gene are MGHRA and YSYEKL. The CDR3 extends over 17 amino acids. The CDR3 DNA follows: TGCGCCAGCAGCCAAGAAGGTAGGGAGGGCCGATACAATGAGCAGTTCTTC. It is translated as CASSQEGREGRYNEQFF.

V gene TRBV5-8 combines with J gene TRBJ1-5, with D maybe TRBD1 (6 bases). This CDR3 contains 17 residues. The V end was cut by 0 bases, the J end by 4 bases, with 17 bases between. The V gene's germline CDR1 is SGHTS and CDR2 YDEGEE. CDR3 in DNA: TGTGCCAGCAGCTTGGCGTGGAAGCAGGACAGAAATCAGCCCCAGCATTTT. This gives the protein CASSLAWKQDRNQPQHF.

The chain uses TRBV2 and TRBJ1-2; D remains unclear. The CDR3 is 13 amino acids. Germline CDR1 and CDR2: SNHLY and FYNNEI. V was trimmed by 7 bases and J by 2 bases, leaving 11 bases between them. The CDR3 DNA reads TGTGCCAGCAACCAACAACCGAACTATGGCTACACCTTC. This codes for CASNQQPNYGYTF. Together with reference TRBV2 and TRBJ1-2, the CDR3 gives the full variable domain: EPEVTQTPSHQVTQMGQEVILRCVPISNHLYFYWYRQILGQKVEFLVSFYNNEISEKSEIFDDQFSVERPDGSNFTLKIRSTKLEDSAMYFCASNQQPNYGYTFGSGTRLTVV.

The rearrangement uses TRBV4-1 and TRBJ2-1; 7 bases line up with TRBD2. The CDR3 consists of 17 residues. V was clipped by 1 base and J by 4 bases; unmatched bases: 10. The V gene's germline CDR1 is MGHRA and CDR2 YSYEKL. As DNA, the CDR3 is TGCGCCAGCAGCCAAGGTGTTCCGGGAGGCGGATACAATGAGCAGTTCTTC. It translates to CASSQGVPGGGYNEQFF.

This chain links TRBV10-2 with TRBJ2-1; 10 nucleotides match TRBD1. Germline V gene sequence: CDR1 WSHSY, CDR2 SAAADI. This CDR3 has 17 residues. Trimming at V came to 8 bases and at J to 11 bases, leaving 21 bases not matched to a gene. CDR3 bases: TGCGCCAGCGGTCTAAGGGGTGGACAGGGGGTGGGCGGCCAGCAGTTCTTC. The encoded protein is CASGLRGGQGVGGQQFF.

V usage is TRBV7-8 and J usage is TRBJ2-1; D may be TRBD2 (5 bases). Trimming shortened V by 4 bases and J by 5 bases, and 9 bases separated the two germline ends. The CDR3 runs to 13 residues. Germline CDR1 reads SGHVS; CDR2 reads FQNEAQ. CDR3 nucleotide sequence: TGTGCCAGCAGCTCCGACTACCACAATGAGCAGTTCTTC. Protein: CASSSDYHNEQFF.

The gene calls are TRBV7-9 and TRBJ1-1, with TRBD1 matching 8 bases. Germline trimming cut 0 bases from V and 7 bases from J; bases unmatched to any gene: 4. This CDR3 contains 14 residues. Germline V gene data show CDR1 as SEHNR and CDR2 as FQNEAQ (reference sequence). CDR3 amino acids: CASSLADRANEAFF. In DNA, the CDR3 is TGTGCCAGCAGCTTAGCGGACAGGGCCAATGAAGCTTTCTTT. Variable domain in full (rest from reference TRBV7-9 and TRBJ1-1): DTGVSQNPRHKITKRGQNVTFRCDPISEHNRLYWYRQTLGQGPEFLTYFQNEAQLEKSRLLSDRFSAERPKGSFSTLEIQRTEQGDSAMYLCASSLADRANEAFFGQGTRLTVV.

This chain uses TRBV14 with TRBJ1-1; D not resolved. V lost 0 bases, J lost 1 base, and 12 bases lay in between. From germline, CDR1 is SGHDN and CDR2 FVKESK. CDR3 length: 16 residues. The CDR3 sequence: CASSQDTGLRNTEAFF. In DNA form, the CDR3 reads TGTGCCAGCAGCCAAGATACGGGGTTGCGGAACACTGAAGCTTTCTTT.

V usage is TRBV7-8 and J usage is TRBJ1-3, with D perhaps matching TRBD1 (5 bases). Germline CDR1 is SGHVS and CDR2 is FQNEAQ. The CDR3 extends over 15 amino acids. V was clipped by 1 base and J by 4 bases, with 11 bases between them. The CDR3 nucleotides read TGTGCCAGCAGCTTAGGGGTGGCAGGGGGAAACACCATATATTTT. It codes for CASSLGVAGGNTIYF.

The rearrangement joins TRBV14 to TRBJ2-1; D possibly corresponds to TRBD1 (5 bases). CDR1 and CDR2 from the germline V gene are SGHDN and FVKESK. The ends were cut back, 4 bases at V and 9 bases at J, with 13 bases in the middle. This CDR3 spans 13 amino acids. The CDR3 spells CASSRFQGGEQFF. The CDR3 region has the DNA TGTGCCAGCAGCCGTTTCCAGGGCGGTGAGCAGTTCTTC. The complete variable domain, with remaining parts taken from reference TRBV14 and TRBJ2-1, reads EAGVTQFPSHSVIEKGQTVTLRCDPISGHDNLYWYRRVMGKEIKFLLHFVKESKQDESGMPNNRFLAERTGGTYSTLKVQPAELEDSGVYFCASSRFQGGEQFFGPGTRLTVL.

This clone was observed a single time. V and J are TRBV19 and TRBJ2-7; possibly TRBD2 for D (6 bases). The CDR3 is 15 residues long. The V gene's germline CDR1 is LNHDA and CDR2 SQIVND (reference sequence). The V gene lost 1 base and the J gene lost 2 bases, with 12 bases spanning the gap. CDR3: CASSIGRRGPYEQYF. CDR3 nucleotide sequence: TGTGCCAGTAGTATAGGGAGGAGGGGCCCCTACGAGCAGTACTTC. Based on the CDR3 plus reference TRBV19 and TRBJ2-7, the full variable domain is DGGITQSPKYLFRKEGQNVTLSCEQNLNHDAMYWYRQDPGQGLRLIYYSQIVNDFQKGDIAEGYSVSREKKESFPLTVTSAQKNPTAFYLCASSIGRRGPYEQYFGPGTRLTVT.

This rearrangement joins TRBV28 to TRBJ2-4; TRBD1 aligns across 7 bases. The CDR3 is 14 residues long. V shed 7 bases and J 8 bases; nucleotides not matched to a gene: 11. Germline V lookup: CDR1 MDHEN, CDR2 SYDVKM. The CDR3 nucleotides are TGTGCCAGCACAGGGGGACACAGGGGTGACATTCAGTACTTC. Its translation is CASTGGHRGDIQYF.

A few counts support this clone. The chain has TRBV5-1 and TRBJ1-4; possible D gene TRBD1, 5 bases. The CDR3 extends over 15 amino acids. Trimming cost V 3 bases and J 8 bases, with 17 bases left between them. Germline CDR1 is SGHRS and CDR2 is YFSETQ. The CDR3 spells CASSSGLTGEEKLFF. In nucleotides, the CDR3 is TGCGCCAGCAGCTCAGGGCTCACAGGCGAGGAAAAACTGTTTTTT.

The gene calls are TRBV5-4 and TRBJ1-1; 11 bases map to TRBD1. The length of the CDR3 is 15 residues. J was trimmed by 3 bases and V by 2 bases; bases with no gene match: 3. The germline CDR1 and CDR2 sequences are SGHNT and YYREEE (reference sequence). The CDR3 DNA is TGTGCCAGCAGCTTTGGGACAGGGGGGTACACTGAAGCTTTCTTT. Translating gives CASSFGTGGYTEAFF.

The genes are TRBV2 and TRBJ1-1, with TRBD1 identical over 7 bases. CDR3 size: 14 residues. From germline, CDR1 is SNHLY and CDR2 FYNNEI. V lost 6 bases and J lost 4; bases outside the gene matches: 8. The DNA of the CDR3 is TGTGCCAGCAGGACAGGGAGTCGGTCCACTGAAGCTTTCTTT. Translation: CASRTGSRSTEAFF.

CDR3 nucleotides: TGTGCCAGCCTACCCTACGTGCCCAATCAGCCCCAGCATTTT. Its translation: CASLPYVPNQPQHF. The gene calls are TRBV28 and TRBJ1-5; D is unclear. The CDR3 consists of 14 residues. Germline loops: CDR1 MDHEN, CDR2 SYDVKM. Trimming removed 8 bases at V and 3 bases at J, with 14 bases between.